The T cell receptor beta chain described here comes from a study of beta chain features in type 1 diabetes. This CDR3 spans 15 amino acids. Germline-derived CDR1 and CDR2 are SGHNT and YYREEE (reference sequence). Unmatched junction bases numbered 12, after V lost 6 bases and J lost 6 bases. The entirety of the isolated RNA underwent reverse transcription, so expressed TCRB transcripts were sequenced. Roughly 3.4 million reads were obtained on average from naive, central memory and regulatory T cell samples. Profiling relied on immunoSEQ multiplex PCR, and the TCRdb table lists in-frame clones only, not all of them. The sample has fewer than 250,000 clones; 13% to 15% are singletons. This clone was seen a handful of times. Its antigen is unidentified. Overall study findings and caveats: Type 1 diabetes patients had VDJ junctions that carried fewer insertions and more deletions. Although PCR might favor shorter templates, it would do so equally in patients and controls. High TCR expression in some cells could lead to their over-representation in cDNA sequencing.

The genes are TRBV5-4 and TRBJ2-3; TRBD1 agrees at 8 bases. The receptor was derived from a woman aged 40 to 50 in good health. The sequencing sample was made of naive CD4+ T cells from blood. CDR3 nucleotides: TGTGCCAGCACCATGCCGGGACAGGTGACCGATACGCAGTATTTT. Its translation is CASTMPGQVTDTQYF.